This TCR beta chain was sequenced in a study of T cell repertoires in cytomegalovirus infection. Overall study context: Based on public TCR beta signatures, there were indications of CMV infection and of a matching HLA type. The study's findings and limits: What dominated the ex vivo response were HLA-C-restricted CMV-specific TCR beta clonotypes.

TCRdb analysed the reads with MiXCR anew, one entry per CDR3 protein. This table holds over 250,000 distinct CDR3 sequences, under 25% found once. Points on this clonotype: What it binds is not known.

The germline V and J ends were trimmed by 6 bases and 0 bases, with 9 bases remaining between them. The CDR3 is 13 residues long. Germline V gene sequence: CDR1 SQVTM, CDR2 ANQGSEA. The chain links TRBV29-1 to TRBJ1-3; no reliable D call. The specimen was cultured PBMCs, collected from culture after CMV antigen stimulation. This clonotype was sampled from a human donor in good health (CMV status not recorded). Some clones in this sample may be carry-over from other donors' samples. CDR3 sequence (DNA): TGCAGCGTGAGTGAGGGCTCTGGAAACACCATATATTTT. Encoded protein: CSVSEGSGNTIYF.